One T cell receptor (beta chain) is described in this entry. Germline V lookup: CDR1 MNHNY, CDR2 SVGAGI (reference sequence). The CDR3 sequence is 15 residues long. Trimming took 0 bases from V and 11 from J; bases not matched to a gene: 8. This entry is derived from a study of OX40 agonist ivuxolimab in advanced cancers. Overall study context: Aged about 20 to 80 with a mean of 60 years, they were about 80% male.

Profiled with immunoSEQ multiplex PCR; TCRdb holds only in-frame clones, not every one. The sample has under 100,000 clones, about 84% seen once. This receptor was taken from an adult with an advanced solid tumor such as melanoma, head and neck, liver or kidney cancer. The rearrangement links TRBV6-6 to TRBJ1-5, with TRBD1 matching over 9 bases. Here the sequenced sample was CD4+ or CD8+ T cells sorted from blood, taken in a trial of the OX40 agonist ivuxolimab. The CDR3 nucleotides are TGTGCCAGCAGTTACTCGAGGACAGGGGATACGTCCCAGCATTTT. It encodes CASSYSRTGDTSQHF.